This T cell receptor (beta chain) was profiled in a study of T-cell reconstitution after alpha-beta-depleted transplantation in children. The study, taken as a whole, reports: About two months after transplant, alpha-beta T cells reportedly came from several hundred expanded graft clones. T cells produced anew were the main source of T-cell counts and diversity one year after transplant. From surviving recipient T cells and thymic progenitors came the high day-60 TCRbeta diversity observed in some patients.

This clonotype was counted many times. The antigen remains undetermined. Preparation of the TCRbeta library involved a method that used unique molecular identifiers. TCRdb fed the PCR reads into MiXCR, producing one record per CDR3 protein. The sample contains 240,000 or so distinct CDR3 sequences, just under 8.5% of which appear only once. V dropped 8 bases and J dropped 4 bases, with 9 bases sitting between them. The CDR3 has 12 amino acids. This TCR was sampled from a male patient under 18 who had a stem cell transplant for acute lymphoblastic leukemia, so the T cells may come from the graft donor. This sample comprised PBMCs, mostly from graft donor cells, obtained 180 days after TCRalphabeta/CD19-depleted stem cell transplant. V and J are TRBV12-3 or TRBV12-4 and TRBJ1-3, with D uncertain. The CDR3 DNA sequence: TGTGCCAGCTCAGGAGGAGGAAACACCATATATTTT. The encoded protein is CASSGGGNTIYF.